This T cell receptor (beta chain) was sequenced during a study of shared clonotypes between healthy human individuals. Remarks on this clone: Its matching antigen is unknown.

Only in-frame clones appear in the TCRdb table, and some are missing; sequencing was by immunoSEQ multiplex PCR. The sample has 1.5 million to 2.5 million clones, about 95% seen once. Study results and limitations: When naive CD4 clonotypes were compared across a few donors, 4% to 6.5% were shared. The study found lower generation probabilities in non-shared clonotypes than in those shared by all four donors. Across subsets, estimated richness was generally greater for naive than for memory populations.

Terminally differentiated effector memory CD45RA+ cells were excluded by CCR7 positive selection of CD45RO-negative cells. Caucasian adults residing in Nashville, Tennessee made up all the donors. Per germline, CDR1 SGHAT and CDR2 FQNNGV. V was clipped by 4 bases and J by 4 bases; unmatched bases: 7. This CDR3 has 15 residues. What was sequenced was naive CD8+ T cells sorted from blood. This receptor was obtained from a man aged 18 to 30 in good health. The chain couples TRBV11-2 to TRBJ2-5; 9 bases match TRBD2. The CDR3 loop reads CASSSSLAGAETQYF. CDR3 coding DNA: TGTGCCAGCAGCTCCTCTTTAGCGGGAGCAGAGACCCAGTACTTC.